One sample yielded the 7 T cell receptor beta chains listed below, sequenced in a study of blood T cell repertoires in COVID-19. Profiling relied on immunoSEQ multiplex PCR, and the TCRdb table lists in-frame clones only, not all of them. The repertoire consists of about 220,000 clones, with less than 90% occurring once and the leading ten covering 2.5% to 3%. The sample taken for sequencing was PBMCs or T cells enriched from blood (not recorded which). These receptor sequences come from a woman in her twenties or thirties who had recovered from COVID-19.

The genes are TRBV7-2 and TRBJ1-5; D may be TRBD1 (6 bases). Germline assignment: CDR1 SGHTA and CDR2 FQGNSA. The germline V and J ends were trimmed by 4 bases and 7 bases, with 17 bases remaining between them. The CDR3 contains 15 residues. CDR3 coding DNA: TGTGCCAGCAGCTCGGGGCGGGGGGCGCGACAGCCCCAGCATTTT. Protein: CASSSGRGARQPQHF.

This clone was observed a single time. The chain has TRBV2 and TRBJ2-5, with 9 nucleotides matching TRBD2. Germline V gives CDR1 SNHLY, CDR2 FYNNEI. V shed 3 bases and J 4 bases; nucleotides not matched to a gene: 9. The CDR3 spans 16 residues. The CDR3 reads CASSDWLAGALETQYF. As DNA, the CDR3 is TGTGCCAGCAGTGATTGGTTAGCGGGGGCCTTAGAGACCCAGTACTTC.

CDR3 region: CASSSRGHQNEKLFF. Here the CDR3 DNA reads TGTGCCAGCAGCTCACGGGGACACCAAAATGAAAAACTGTTTTTT. The V call is TRBV9, the J call TRBJ1-4; a weak D match, TRBD1 (6 bases). Trimming cost V 4 bases and J 5 bases, with 15 bases left between them. This CDR3 region has 15 residues. Germline lookup yields CDR1 SGDLS and CDR2 YYNGEE.

This chain uses TRBV5-6 with TRBJ2-7, with D unresolved. Trimming pared 3 bases from V and 3 bases from J, leaving 4 bases between. Germline V gene sequence: CDR1 SGHDT, CDR2 YYEEEE. This CDR3 region has 11 residues. The CDR3 DNA follows: TGTGCCAGCAGCTCTTTCTACGAGCAGTACTTC. Translation: CASSSFYEQYF.

The chain links TRBV5-8 to TRBJ1-6; 12 positions match TRBD1. After removal of 5 bases from V and 8 bases from J, the junction contained 8 bases not matched to a gene. CDR3 size: 16 residues. Germline CDR1 SGHTS, CDR2 YDEGEE. In DNA form, the CDR3 reads TGTGCCAGCAGTTCACCGGGACAGGGGGCTTATTCACCCCTCCACTTT. Its translation is CASSSPGQGAYSPLHF.

V usage is TRBV6-2 or TRBV6-3 and J usage is TRBJ1-1, with D unresolved. CDR1 and CDR2 from the germline V gene are MNHEY and SVGEGT. The CDR3 runs 12 residues. Trimming took 5 bases from V and 2 from J, leaving 6 bases between them. In nucleotides, the CDR3 is TGTGCCAGCAGTGAGTCTAACACTGAAGCTTTCTTT. It specifies CASSESNTEAFF.

This chain connects TRBV2 to TRBJ2-3, with D unresolved. Per the germline V gene, CDR1 is SNHLY and CDR2 is FYNNEI. Trimming took 3 bases from V and 5 from J, leaving 12 bases between them. The CDR3 extends over 14 amino acids. CDR3 DNA: TGTGCCAGCAGTGACGTGGGTCGCGGAGATACGCAGTATTTT. This encodes CASSDVGRGDTQYF.